Included here is one TCR beta chain sequence, with context. What it binds is unknown. Germline V gene data show CDR1 as MNHEY and CDR2 as SMNVEV (reference sequence). The CDR3 loop spans 15 amino acids. Trimming took off 6 bases at V and 0 bases at J, with 14 bases between the two ends. These data are taken from a study of T cell repertoires in cytomegalovirus infection. Study information: Based on public TCR beta signatures, there were indications of CMV infection and of a matching HLA type. General study results and limits: The cumulative frequency of public TCR beta families distinguished individuals who carried CMV together with the relevant HLA.

TCRdb called the reads again in MiXCR, with one record for every CDR3 protein. The repertoire holds about 830,000 distinct CDR3 sequences, about 33% seen once, with roughly 12% in the top ten. The chain recombines TRBV27 with TRBJ1-1; perhaps TRBD1 as D (5 bases). The receptor's source is a human donor in good health (CMV status not recorded). Some clones in this sample may be carry-over from other donors' samples. This specimen was cultured CD8+ T cells from PBMCs, taken from culture after CMV antigen stimulation. CDR3 coding DNA: TGTGCCAGCAGACTAGGGCGGGGGGTGAACACTGAAGCTTTCTTT. Its translation is CASRLGRGVNTEAFF.